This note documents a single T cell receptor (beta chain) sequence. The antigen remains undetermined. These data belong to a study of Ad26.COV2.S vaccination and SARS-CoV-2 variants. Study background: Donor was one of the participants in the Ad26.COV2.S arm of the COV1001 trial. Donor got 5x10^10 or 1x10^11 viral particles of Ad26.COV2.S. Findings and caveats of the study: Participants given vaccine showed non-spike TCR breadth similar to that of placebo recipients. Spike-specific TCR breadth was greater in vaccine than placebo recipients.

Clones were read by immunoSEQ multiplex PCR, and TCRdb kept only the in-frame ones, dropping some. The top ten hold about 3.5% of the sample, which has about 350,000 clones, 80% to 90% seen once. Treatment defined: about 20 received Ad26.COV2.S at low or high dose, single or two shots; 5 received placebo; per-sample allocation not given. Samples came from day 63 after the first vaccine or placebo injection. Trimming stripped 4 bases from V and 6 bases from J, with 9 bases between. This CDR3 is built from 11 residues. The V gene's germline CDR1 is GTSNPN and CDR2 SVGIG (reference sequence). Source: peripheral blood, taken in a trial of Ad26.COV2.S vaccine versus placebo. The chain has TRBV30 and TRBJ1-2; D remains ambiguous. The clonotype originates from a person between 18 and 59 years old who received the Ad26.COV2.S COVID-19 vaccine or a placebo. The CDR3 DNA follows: TGTGCCTGGAACCGGGAGCATGGCTACACCTTC. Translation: CAWNREHGYTF.